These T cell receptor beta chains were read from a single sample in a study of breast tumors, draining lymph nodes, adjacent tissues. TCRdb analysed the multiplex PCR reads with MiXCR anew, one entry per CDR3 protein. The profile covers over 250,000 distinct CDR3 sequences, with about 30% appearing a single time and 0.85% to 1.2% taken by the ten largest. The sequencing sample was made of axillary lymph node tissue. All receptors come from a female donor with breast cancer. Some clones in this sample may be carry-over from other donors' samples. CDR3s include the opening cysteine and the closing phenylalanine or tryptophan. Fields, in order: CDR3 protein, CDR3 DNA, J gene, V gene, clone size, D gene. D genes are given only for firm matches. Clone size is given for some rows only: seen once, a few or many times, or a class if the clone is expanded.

CASSSRGGLAGVYSYEQYF,TGTGCCAGCAGTTCAAGGGGGGGACTAGCGGGAGTTTACTCCTACGAGCAGTACTTC,TRBJ2-7,TRBV6-2/TRBV6-3,NA,TRBD2
CAWQTGFDYNERFF,TGTGCCTGGCAGACAGGGTTCGACTACAATGAGCGGTTCTTC,TRBJ2-1,TRBV30,NA,TRBD1
CASGLEGPVNIQYF,TGTGCCAGCGGTTTGGAGGGCCCAGTAAACATTCAGTACTTC,TRBJ2-4,TRBV6-6,NA,NA
CASRIAGVSNPGELFF,TGCGCCAGCAGGATAGCGGGAGTCTCGAACCCCGGGGAGCTGTTCTTT,TRBJ2-2,TRBV5-1,NA,TRBD2
CSVDSGGGHGYTF,TGCAGCGTTGATAGCGGGGGGGGCCATGGCTACACCTTC,TRBJ1-2,TRBV29-1,NA,NA
CASSLLGTSVGKVSEQYF,TGTGCCAGCAGCTTATTGGGGACTAGCGTGGGAAAGGTCTCCGAGCAGTACTTC,TRBJ2-7,TRBV7-6,many,TRBD2
CASSNGVGTDTQYF,TGTGCCAGCAGCAATGGGGTGGGCACAGATACGCAGTATTTT,TRBJ2-3,TRBV2,many,NA
CATSDSPSGGETQYF,TGTGCCACCAGTGATTCCCCTAGCGGGGGAGAGACCCAGTACTTC,TRBJ2-5,TRBV24-1,NA,TRBD2
CASSAPGTAKDTQYF,TGTGCCAGCAGCGCTCCCGGGACAGCAAAAGATACGCAGTATTTT,TRBJ2-3,TRBV25-1,many,TRBD1
CASSPTGQGRIYGYTF,TGTGCCAGCAGCCCTACGGGACAGGGACGTATATATGGCTACACCTTC,TRBJ1-2,TRBV12-3/TRBV12-4,many,TRBD1
CSARPLDRMGELFF,TGCAGTGCTAGACCTTTGGACAGGATGGGGGAGCTGTTTTTT,TRBJ2-2,TRBV20-1,once,TRBD1
CASSPARKTQGAEEQFF,TGTGCCAGCTCACCGGCTAGGAAGACACAGGGGGCTGAGGAGCAGTTCTTC,TRBJ2-1,TRBV7-3,NA,TRBD1
CASSLAMGTGELFF,TGTGCTAGCAGCTTAGCGATGGGTACCGGGGAGCTGTTTTTT,TRBJ2-2,TRBV7-7,many,NA
CASSIPRDDYGYTF,TGTGCCAGTAGTATTCCGCGGGACGACTATGGCTACACCTTC,TRBJ1-2,TRBV19,many,NA
CASRLSGSSYNEQFF,TGTGCCAGCAGACTGAGCGGGAGCTCCTACAATGAGCAGTTCTTC,TRBJ2-1,TRBV14,few,TRBD2
CSVRGLAGTKNIQYF,TGCAGCGTCCGAGGACTAGCGGGAACCAAAAACATTCAGTACTTC,TRBJ2-4,TRBV29-1,many,TRBD2
CASSFRRYYEQYF,TGTGCCAGCAGCTTTCGACGTTACTACGAGCAGTACTTC,TRBJ2-7,TRBV5-8,many,NA
CASRTTGSLQPQHF,TGTGCCAGCAGGACGACAGGGTCGCTCCAGCCCCAGCATTTT,TRBJ1-5,TRBV12-3/TRBV12-4,many,TRBD1
CASSQESDPSLLHPYNEQFF,TGTGCCAGCAGCCAAGAGTCTGATCCTAGCCTCCTGCATCCCTACAATGAGCAGTTCTTC,TRBJ2-1,TRBV4-2,few,NA
CATVWDLNSEQYF,TGTGCCACCGTTTGGGACCTTAATAGCGAGCAGTACTTC,TRBJ2-7,TRBV5-5,few,NA
CASSTLPGQGNYGYTF,TGCGCCAGCAGTACTTTACCGGGACAGGGAAACTATGGCTACACCTTC,TRBJ1-2,TRBV4-1,many,TRBD1
CALGRLGGNQPQHF,TGTGCCCTGGGACGACTGGGGGGCAATCAGCCCCAGCATTTT,TRBJ1-5,TRBV19,NA,NA
CASSNTGGEQYF,TGTGCCAGCAGCAATACAGGGGGCGAGCAGTACTTC,TRBJ2-7,TRBV14,many,TRBD1
CASSLGGLDRNIQYF,TGTGCCAGCAGTTTAGGTGGGTTGGACAGAAACATTCAGTACTTC,TRBJ2-4,TRBV12-3/TRBV12-4,NA,NA
CASSQEVLAGTEAFF,TGTGCCAGCAGCCAAGAGGTCCTCGCGGGCACTGAAGCTTTCTTT,TRBJ1-1,TRBV4-2,NA,NA
CASSLAVTQAGQYF,TGTGCCAGCAGCTTAGCAGTAACTCAGGCGGGGCAGTACTTC,TRBJ2-7,TRBV7-2,many,NA
CASSPPGTLRNYGYTF,TGTGCCAGCAGCCCCCCCGGTACCCTGAGAAACTATGGCTACACCTTC,TRBJ1-2,TRBV5-8,many,NA
CASRMTEYNSPLHF,TGTGCCAGCAGGATGACAGAATATAATTCACCCCTCCACTTT,TRBJ1-6,TRBV6-6,many,NA
CASSEGIYEQYF,TGTGCCAGCAGTGAAGGTATTTACGAGCAGTACTTC,TRBJ2-7,TRBV6-1,few,NA
CASTHGRINEKLFF,TGTGCCAGCACCCACGGACGGATTAATGAAAAACTGTTTTTT,TRBJ1-4,TRBV7-9,many,NA
CSVLRGNTEAFF,TGCAGCGTCCTCAGGGGGAACACTGAAGCTTTCTTT,TRBJ1-1,TRBV29-1,NA,NA
CASSPTGLEDSYEQYF,TGTGCCAGCTCACCAACAGGGTTAGAGGACTCCTACGAGCAGTACTTC,TRBJ2-7,TRBV18,NA,NA
CASSLDWTEPFRETQYF,TGTGCCAGCAGCTTAGATTGGACAGAGCCCTTCCGAGAGACCCAGTACTTC,TRBJ2-5,TRBV7-8,many,NA
CSARPGLRNSPLHF,TGCAGTGCTAGACCGGGACTGAGAAATTCACCCCTCCACTTT,TRBJ1-6,TRBV20-1,many,NA
CASSLVGGQSYEQYF,TGCGCCAGCAGCTTGGTTGGCGGACAGTCCTACGAGCAGTACTTC,TRBJ2-7,TRBV5-1,many,NA
CASTVRAGAHEQCF,TGCGCCAGCACCGTAAGGGCAGGGGCCCACGAGCAGTGCTTC,TRBJ2-7,TRBV4-3,NA,NA
CSVDFSLGTGANVLTF,TGCAGCGTTGACTTTTCCTTGGGAACTGGGGCCAACGTCCTGACTTTC,TRBJ2-6,TRBV29-1,NA,NA
CASSVRWEGVANEKLFF,TGTGCCAGCAGCGTACGCTGGGAGGGGGTTGCTAATGAAAAACTGTTTTTT,TRBJ1-4,TRBV9,NA,NA
CATVRDRGENYGYTF,TGTGCCACCGTCCGGGACAGGGGGGAAAACTATGGCTACACCTTC,TRBJ1-2,TRBV15,NA,TRBD1
CASSPDSGSTETQYF,TGTGCCAGCAGCCCAGATAGCGGGAGCACAGAGACCCAGTACTTC,TRBJ2-5,TRBV11-3,many,TRBD2
CSAQPGGGDTQYF,TGCAGTGCTCAACCAGGGGGTGGTGATACGCAGTATTTT,TRBJ2-3,TRBV20-1,NA,TRBD1
CSVDGEGGEKLFFGSGTQHF,NA,TRBJ1-5,TRBV29-1,NA,NA
CASSQRSGGGTYEQYF,TGTGCCAGCAGCCAACGATCAGGGGGAGGCACCTACGAGCAGTACTTC,TRBJ2-7,TRBV6-5,NA,NA
CATGTSGTNEQFF,TGTGCCACCGGGACTAGCGGGACTAATGAGCAGTTCTTC,TRBJ2-1,TRBV10-3,many,TRBD2
CASSTGTSGMETQYF,TGTGCCAGCAGCACCGGGACTAGCGGGATGGAGACCCAGTACTTC,TRBJ2-5,TRBV5-6,many,TRBD2
CASSQERTVRAYEQYF,TGCGCCAGCAGCCAAGAACGGACAGTTAGAGCCTACGAGCAGTACTTC,TRBJ2-7,TRBV4-1,many,NA
CASSQGVAGSSYNEQFF,TGCGCCAGCAGCCAAGGAGTTGCCGGGAGCTCCTACAATGAGCAGTTCTTC,TRBJ2-1,TRBV4-1,NA,NA
CATSGEPGQGDTGELFF,TGTGCCACCAGTGGAGAGCCGGGACAGGGGGACACCGGGGAGCTGTTTTTT,TRBJ2-2,TRBV24-1,many,TRBD1
CATRRGRGRTTDTQYF,TGTGCCACCAGGCGCGGGAGAGGTCGAACCACAGATACGCAGTATTTT,TRBJ2-3,TRBV24-1,NA,TRBD2
CASSQVGQRSYGYTF,TGTGCCAGCAGCCAAGTAGGACAGAGAAGCTATGGCTACACCTTC,TRBJ1-2,TRBV4-2,many,NA
CASSLTKAGVSEQYF,TGTGCCAGCAGCCTAACAAAAGCGGGAGTGAGTGAGCAGTACTTC,TRBJ2-7,TRBV7-8,many,TRBD2
CASDTPGSYEQYF,TGTGCCAGCGATACCCCGGGGTCCTACGAGCAGTACTTC,TRBJ2-7,TRBV25-1,NA,NA